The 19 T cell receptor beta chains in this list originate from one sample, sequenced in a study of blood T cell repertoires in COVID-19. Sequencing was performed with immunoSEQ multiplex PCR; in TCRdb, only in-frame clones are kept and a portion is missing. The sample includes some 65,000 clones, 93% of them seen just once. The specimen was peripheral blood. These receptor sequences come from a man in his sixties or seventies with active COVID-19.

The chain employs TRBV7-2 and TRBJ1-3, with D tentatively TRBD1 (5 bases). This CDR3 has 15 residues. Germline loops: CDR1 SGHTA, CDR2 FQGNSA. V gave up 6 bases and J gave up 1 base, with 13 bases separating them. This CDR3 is CASSKQGKSGNTIYF. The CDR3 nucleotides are TGTGCCAGCAGTAAGCAGGGAAAGTCTGGAAACACCATATATTTT. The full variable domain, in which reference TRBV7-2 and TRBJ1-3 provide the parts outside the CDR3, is GAGVSQSPSNKVTEKGKDVELRCDPISGHTALYWYRQSLGQGLEFLIYFQGNSAPDKSGLPSDRFSAERTGGSVSTLTIQRTQQEDSAVYLCASSKQGKSGNTIYFGEGSWLTVV.

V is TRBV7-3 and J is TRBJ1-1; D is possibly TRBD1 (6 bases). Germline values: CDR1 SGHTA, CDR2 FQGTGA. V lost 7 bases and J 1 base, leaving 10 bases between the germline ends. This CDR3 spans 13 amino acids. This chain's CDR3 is CASNGGPNTEAFF. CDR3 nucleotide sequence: TGTGCCAGCAATGGGGGCCCGAACACTGAAGCTTTCTTT.

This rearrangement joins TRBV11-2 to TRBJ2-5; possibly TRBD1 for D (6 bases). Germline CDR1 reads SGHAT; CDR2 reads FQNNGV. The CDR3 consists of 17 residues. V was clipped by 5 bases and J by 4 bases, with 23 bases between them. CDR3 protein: CASSRRGSGVQGETQYF. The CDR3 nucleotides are TGTGCCAGCAGCCGCAGAGGGTCAGGGGTACAAGGAGAGACCCAGTACTTC.

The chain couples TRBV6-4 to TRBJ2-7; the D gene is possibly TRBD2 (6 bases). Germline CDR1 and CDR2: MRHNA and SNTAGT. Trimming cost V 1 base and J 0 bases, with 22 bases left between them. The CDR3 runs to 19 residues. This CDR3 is CASSDWRIFGGVSSYEQYF. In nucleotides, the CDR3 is TGTGCCAGCAGTGACTGGAGGATCTTTGGCGGGGTTAGCTCCTACGAGCAGTACTTC.

The chain's CDR3 is CASSEFRGSDTEAFF. CDR3 DNA: TGTGCCAGCAGCGAGTTCAGGGGGTCGGACACTGAAGCTTTCTTT. The V gene is TRBV27, the J gene TRBJ1-1, with TRBD1 matching 7 bases. Germline assignment: CDR1 MNHEY and CDR2 SMNVEV (reference sequence). The V segment lost 6 bases and the J segment 3 bases; nucleotides outside the gene matches: 10. The CDR3 consists of 15 residues.

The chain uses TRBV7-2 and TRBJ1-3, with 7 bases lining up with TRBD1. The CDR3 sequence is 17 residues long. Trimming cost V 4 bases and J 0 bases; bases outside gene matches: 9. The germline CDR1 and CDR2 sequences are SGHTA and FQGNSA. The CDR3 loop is CASSSSTGAFSGNTIYF. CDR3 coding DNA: TGTGCCAGCAGCTCCTCTACAGGGGCGTTCTCTGGAAACACCATATATTTT.

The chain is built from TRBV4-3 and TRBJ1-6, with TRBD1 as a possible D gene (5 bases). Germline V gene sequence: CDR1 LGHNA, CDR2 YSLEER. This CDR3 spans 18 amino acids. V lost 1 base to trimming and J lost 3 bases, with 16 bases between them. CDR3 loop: CASSQVMGRDYYNSPLHF. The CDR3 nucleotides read TGCGCCAGCAGCCAAGTCATGGGGAGGGACTACTATAATTCACCCCTCCACTTT.

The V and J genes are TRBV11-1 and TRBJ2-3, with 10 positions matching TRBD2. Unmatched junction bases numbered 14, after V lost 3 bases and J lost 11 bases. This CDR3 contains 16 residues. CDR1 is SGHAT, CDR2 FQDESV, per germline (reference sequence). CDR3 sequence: CASSFLAGGPILEQYF. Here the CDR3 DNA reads TGTGCCAGCAGCTTTTTAGCGGGGGGCCCGATATTAGAGCAGTATTTT. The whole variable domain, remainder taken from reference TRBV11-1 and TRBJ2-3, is EAEVAQSPRYKITEKSQAVAFWCDPISGHATLYWYRQILGQGPELLVQFQDESVVDDSQLPKDRFSAERLKGVDSTLKIQPAELGDSAMYLCASSFLAGGPILEQYFGPGTRLTVL.

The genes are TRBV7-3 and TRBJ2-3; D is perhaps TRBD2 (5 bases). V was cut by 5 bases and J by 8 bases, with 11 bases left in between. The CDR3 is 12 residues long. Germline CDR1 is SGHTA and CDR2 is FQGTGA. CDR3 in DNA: TGTGCCAGCAGCCAGGCCGGAGGTACGCAGTATTTT. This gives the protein CASSQAGGTQYF.

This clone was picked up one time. DNA of the CDR3: TGTGCCAGCAGCTTAGGGGGACTAGTCTATGAGACCCAGTACTTC. Protein: CASSLGGLVYETQYF. This sequence joins TRBV7-8 and TRBJ2-5, with 8 bases identical to TRBD2. The trim removed 1 base at V and 5 bases at J, leaving 6 bases unmatched. The CDR3 runs 15 residues. In germline, CDR1 is SGHVS, CDR2 FQNEAQ. The full variable domain, with the rest looked up from reference TRBV7-8 and TRBJ2-5, is GAGVSQSPRYKVAKRGQDVALRCDPISGHVSLFWYQQALGQGPEFLTYFQNEAQLDKSGLPSDRFFAERPEGSVSTLKIQRTQQEDSAVYLCASSLGGLVYETQYFGPGTRLLVL.

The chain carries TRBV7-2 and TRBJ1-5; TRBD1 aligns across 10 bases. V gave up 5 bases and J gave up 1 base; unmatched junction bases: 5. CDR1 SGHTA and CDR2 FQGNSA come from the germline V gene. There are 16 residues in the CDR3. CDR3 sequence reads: CASSIGQGVSNQPQHF. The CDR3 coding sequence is TGTGCCAGCAGCATCGGACAGGGGGTAAGCAATCAGCCCCAGCATTTT.

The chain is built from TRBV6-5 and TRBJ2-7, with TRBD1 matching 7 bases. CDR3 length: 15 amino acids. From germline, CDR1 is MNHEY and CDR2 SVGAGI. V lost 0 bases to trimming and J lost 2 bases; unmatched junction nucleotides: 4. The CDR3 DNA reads TGTGCCAGCAGTTACTCGATTCAGGGGGCCTACGAGCAGTACGTC. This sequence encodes CASSYSIQGAYEQYV.

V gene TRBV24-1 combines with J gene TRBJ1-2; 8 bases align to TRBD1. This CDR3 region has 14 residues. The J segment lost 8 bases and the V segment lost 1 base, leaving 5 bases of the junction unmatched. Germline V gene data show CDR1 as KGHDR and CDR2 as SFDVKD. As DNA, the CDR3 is TGTGCCACCAGTGATTTCGGGGACAGGTCCGGCTACACCTTC. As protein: CATSDFGDRSGYTF.

The CDR3 DNA sequence: TGTGCCAGCAGCTTGGTGCGGGGAACCTACGAGCAGTACGTC. Its protein product is CASSLVRGTYEQYV. This chain connects TRBV5-5 to TRBJ2-7; tentatively, D is TRBD2 (6 bases). The germline V gene encodes CDR1 SGHKS and CDR2 YYEKEE (reference sequence). This CDR3 has 14 residues. Trimming shortened V by 0 bases and J by 2 bases, and 9 bases separated the two germline ends.

The CDR3 sequence: CSGGTQGQNEKLFF. For the CDR3, the DNA is TGCAGCGGCGGTACACAGGGGCAGAACGAAAAACTGTTTTTT. The chain uses TRBV29-1 and TRBJ1-4, with 7 bases lining up with TRBD1. This CDR3 has 14 amino acids. V shed 7 bases and J 8 bases; nucleotides not matched to a gene: 13. Germline V gene lookup returns CDR1 SQVTM and CDR2 ANQGSEA.

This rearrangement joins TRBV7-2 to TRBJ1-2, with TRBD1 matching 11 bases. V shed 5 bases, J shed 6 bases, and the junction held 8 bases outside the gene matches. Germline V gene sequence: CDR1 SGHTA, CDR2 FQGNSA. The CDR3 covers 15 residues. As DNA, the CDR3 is TGTGCCAGCAGCCCCCATCCGGGACAGGGGGATGGCTACACCTTC. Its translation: CASSPHPGQGDGYTF.

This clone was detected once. Here the CDR3 DNA reads TGTGCCAGCAGCGACACAGGGAAAGAGTCTGGAAACACCATATATTTT. This codes for CASSDTGKESGNTIYF. The chain employs TRBV5-4 and TRBJ1-3, with D possibly TRBD1 on 6 matching bases. The CDR3 runs 16 residues. Germline V gene sequence: CDR1 SGHNT, CDR2 YYREEE (reference sequence). The V end was cut by 4 bases, the J end by 1 base, with 15 bases between.

CDR3 nucleotide sequence: TGTGCCAGCAGCTTTGACAGGGACGACTATGGCTACACCTTC. This sequence encodes CASSFDRDDYGYTF. The V call is TRBV16, the J call TRBJ1-2; TRBD1 matches at 7 bases. Germline-derived CDR1 and CDR2 are KGHSY and FQNENV. V was clipped by 5 bases and J by 3 bases; unmatched bases: 6. The CDR3 extends over 14 amino acids.

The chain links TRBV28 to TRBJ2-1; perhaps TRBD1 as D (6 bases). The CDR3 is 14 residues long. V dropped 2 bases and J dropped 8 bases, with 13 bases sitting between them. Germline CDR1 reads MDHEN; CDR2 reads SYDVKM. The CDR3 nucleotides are TGTGCCAGCAGTTTAGGAAATAGGGGGTATGAGCAGTTCTTC. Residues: CASSLGNRGYEQFF. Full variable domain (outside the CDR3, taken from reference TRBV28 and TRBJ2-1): DVKVTQSSRYLVKRTGEKVFLECVQDMDHENMFWYRQDPGLGLRLIYFSYDVKMKEKGDIPEGYSVSREKKERFSLILESASTNQTSMYLCASSLGNRGYEQFFGPGTRLTVL.